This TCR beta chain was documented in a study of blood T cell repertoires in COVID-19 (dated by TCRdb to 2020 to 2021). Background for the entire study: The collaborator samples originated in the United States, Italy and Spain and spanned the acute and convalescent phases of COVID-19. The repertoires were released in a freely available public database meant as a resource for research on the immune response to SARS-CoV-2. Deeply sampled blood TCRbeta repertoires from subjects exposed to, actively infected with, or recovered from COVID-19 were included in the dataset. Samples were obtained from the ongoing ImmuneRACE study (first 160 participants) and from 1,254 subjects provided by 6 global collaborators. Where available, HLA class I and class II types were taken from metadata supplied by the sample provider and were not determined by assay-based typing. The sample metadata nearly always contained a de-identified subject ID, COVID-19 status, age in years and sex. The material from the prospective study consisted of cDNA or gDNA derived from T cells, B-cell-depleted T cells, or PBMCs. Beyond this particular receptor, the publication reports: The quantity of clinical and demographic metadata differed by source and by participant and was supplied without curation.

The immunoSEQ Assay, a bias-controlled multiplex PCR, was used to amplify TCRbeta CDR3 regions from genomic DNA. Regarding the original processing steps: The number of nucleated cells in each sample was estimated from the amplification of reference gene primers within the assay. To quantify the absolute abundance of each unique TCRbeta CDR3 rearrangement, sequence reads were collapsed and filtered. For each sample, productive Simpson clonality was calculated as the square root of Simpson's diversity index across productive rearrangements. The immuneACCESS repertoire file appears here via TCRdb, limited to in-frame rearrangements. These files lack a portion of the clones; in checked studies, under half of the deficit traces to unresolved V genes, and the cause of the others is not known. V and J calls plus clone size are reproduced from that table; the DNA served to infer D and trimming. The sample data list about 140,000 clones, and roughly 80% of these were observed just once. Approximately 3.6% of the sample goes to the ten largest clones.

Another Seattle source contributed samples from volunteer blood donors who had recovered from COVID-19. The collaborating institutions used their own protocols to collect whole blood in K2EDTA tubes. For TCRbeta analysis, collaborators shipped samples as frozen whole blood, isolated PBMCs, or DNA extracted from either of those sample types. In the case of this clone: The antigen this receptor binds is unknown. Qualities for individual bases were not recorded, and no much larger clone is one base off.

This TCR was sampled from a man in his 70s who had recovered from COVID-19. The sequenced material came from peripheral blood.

The nucleotide sequence is TGTGCCAGCATGCGGGAGGGCTCCTACAATGAGCAGTTCTTC. Its translation reads: CASMREGSYNEQFF. Here the chain combines TRBV6-5 and TRBJ2-1, with TRBD2 matching 9 junction bases. The junction shows trimming of 7 bases on V and 0 bases on J, and the gene matches do not reach 1 base of it. Including the terminal cysteine and phenylalanine, the CDR3 comprises 14 residues. The kept DNA is CDR3 alone, 42 bases in frame from the first base. CDR1 and CDR2 were assigned from the germline V gene as MNHEY and SVGAGI.